The clone carrying this T cell receptor beta chain was seen a few times. The target antigen is unknown. CDR1 SGHDN and CDR2 FVKESK come from the germline V gene. This CDR3 spans 16 amino acids. Losses at the gene ends were 0 bases for V and 3 bases for J; bases not matched to a gene: 6. This sample is part of a study of cytomegalovirus exposure and HLA in healthy donors. Study-level findings and limits: Presence/absence analyses assumed roughly uniform sequencing depth across donors. Cytomegalovirus association was assigned to approximately 160 TCR beta chains.

In the PCR, 60 Vbeta and 13 Jbeta primers were used. Here immunoSEQ multiplex PCR was the method, and the copy in TCRdb shows in-frame clones only, minus some. This table holds more than 100,000 clones, about 82% found once. This TCR derives from a female donor in good health and CMV-seropositive. Sequencing input: PBMCs. V usage is TRBV14 and J usage is TRBJ2-7, with 9 bases aligning to TRBD1. This CDR3 is CASSQDRGTGIYEQYF. The CDR3 DNA follows: TGTGCCAGCAGCCAAGATAGGGGGACAGGGATCTACGAGCAGTACTTC.